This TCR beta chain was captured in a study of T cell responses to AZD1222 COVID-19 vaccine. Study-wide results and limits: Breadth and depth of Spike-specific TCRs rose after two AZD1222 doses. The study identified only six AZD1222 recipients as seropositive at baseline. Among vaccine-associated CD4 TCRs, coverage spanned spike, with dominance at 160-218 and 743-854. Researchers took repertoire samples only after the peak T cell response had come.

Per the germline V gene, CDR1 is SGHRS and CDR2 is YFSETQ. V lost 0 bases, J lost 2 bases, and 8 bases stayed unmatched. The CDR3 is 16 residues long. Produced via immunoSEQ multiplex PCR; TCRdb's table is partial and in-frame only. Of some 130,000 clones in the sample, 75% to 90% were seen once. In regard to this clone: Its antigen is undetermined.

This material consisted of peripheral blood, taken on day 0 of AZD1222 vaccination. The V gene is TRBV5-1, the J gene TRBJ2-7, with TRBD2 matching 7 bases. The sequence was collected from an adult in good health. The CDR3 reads CASSLGGGTAPYEQYF. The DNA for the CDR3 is TGCGCCAGCAGCTTGGGGGGAGGGACGGCCCCCTACGAGCAGTACTTC.